The source of this T cell receptor beta chain is a study of Graves' ophthalmopathy and Graves' hyperthyroidism. Study findings and constraints: An approximately 83% specificity and 85% to 90% sensitivity were achieved by a 13-signature model that separated ophthalmopathy from stable hyperthyroidism.

If patients had other autoimmune diseases, uncontrolled infections, pregnancy or lactation, they were excluded. Orbital computed tomography, together with clinical symptoms, serum thyroxine, TRAb and thyroid ultrasound, was used for diagnosis. Worth noting for this clonotype: The antigen is undetermined.

Using RNA transcripts, the TCR beta CDR3 regions were amplified. HTBI primers were used in a first-round RT-PCR, which preceded a second-round multiplex PCR. TCRdb reanalysed the multiplex PCR reads using MiXCR and keeps one entry per CDR3 protein. In the table there are over a million distinct CDR3 sequences, about 35% of which are singletons. Trimming took 0 bases from V and 4 from J; bases not matched to a gene: 8. The V gene's germline CDR1 is LGHDT and CDR2 YNNKEL (reference sequence). This CDR3 spans 16 amino acids. The chain uses TRBV3-1 and TRBJ2-5, with 7 bases lining up with TRBD2. The specimen sequenced was peripheral blood or thyroid tissue (not recorded which). The receptor was isolated from an adult man with Graves' hyperthyroidism. The CDR3 sequence is CASSQEAGVGSETQYF. DNA for the CDR3: TGTGCCAGCAGCCAAGAGGCGGGAGTGGGGTCAGAGACCCAGTACTTC.